This TCR beta chain appears in the sequencing data of a study of T cell responses to AZD1222 COVID-19 vaccine. General study points: Repertoires were obtained solely post-peak T cell response. Baseline antibody screening turned up just a handful of seropositive AZD1222 recipients. Nearly half of spike-specific TCRs reportedly target unmutated variant regions. Across the whole spike, CD4 TCRs peaked at regions 160-218 and 743-854.

The germline CDR1 and CDR2 sequences are SEHNR and FQNEAQ (reference sequence). V gave up 7 bases and J gave up 3 bases, with 15 bases separating them. This CDR3 comprises 14 residues. The repertoire was sequenced with immunoSEQ multiplex PCR; TCRdb's copy has only in-frame clones and lacks some. The repertoire consists of under 130,000 clones, with 80% to 95% occurring once and the leading ten covering 0.95% to 1.5%. Points on this clone: Its target is unknown.

V is TRBV7-9 and J is TRBJ1-1; a weak D match, TRBD1 (5 bases). This TCR was sampled from an adult in good health. The material was peripheral blood, obtained on day 0 of AZD1222 vaccination. The CDR3 protein is CASTLPGQDTEAFF. The CDR3 DNA sequence: TGTGCCAGCACCCTCCCGGGGCAGGACACTGAAGCTTTCTTT.